This TCR beta chain was identified during a study of T cells in Graves' hyperthyroidism and ophthalmopathy. The CDR3 regions of TCR beta were amplified from RNA transcripts. The HTBI primer set was used in a first-round RT-PCR of the TCR CDR3. One entry per CDR3 protein, called by TCRdb with MiXCR from the multiplex PCR reads. The profile shows about 130,000 distinct CDR3 sequences, over 20% of them singletons. General observations from the study: Blood shared most expanded thyroid clonotypes above 0.001. Ophthalmopathy, as predicted by the model, came a median 6.5 months after the prediction.

Diagnoses rested on clinical symptoms, serum thyroxine and TRAb, thyroid ultrasound and orbital computed tomography. This clonotype was recorded at least ten times. Its antigen is not known. Deletions cut 8 bases from V and 2 bases from J, with 16 bases between. Germline values: CDR1 MDHEN, CDR2 SYDVKM. The CDR3 spans 15 residues. Source material: blood. The TCR originated in a woman in her 50s with Graves' hyperthyroidism that later progressed to Graves' ophthalmopathy. This sequence joins TRBV28 and TRBJ2-1; the D gene is possibly TRBD2 (7 bases). In DNA, the CDR3 is TGTGCCAGCCAGAGGGGGGGGGGCGCCTACAATGAGCAGTTCTTC. Translation gives CASQRGGGAYNEQFF.